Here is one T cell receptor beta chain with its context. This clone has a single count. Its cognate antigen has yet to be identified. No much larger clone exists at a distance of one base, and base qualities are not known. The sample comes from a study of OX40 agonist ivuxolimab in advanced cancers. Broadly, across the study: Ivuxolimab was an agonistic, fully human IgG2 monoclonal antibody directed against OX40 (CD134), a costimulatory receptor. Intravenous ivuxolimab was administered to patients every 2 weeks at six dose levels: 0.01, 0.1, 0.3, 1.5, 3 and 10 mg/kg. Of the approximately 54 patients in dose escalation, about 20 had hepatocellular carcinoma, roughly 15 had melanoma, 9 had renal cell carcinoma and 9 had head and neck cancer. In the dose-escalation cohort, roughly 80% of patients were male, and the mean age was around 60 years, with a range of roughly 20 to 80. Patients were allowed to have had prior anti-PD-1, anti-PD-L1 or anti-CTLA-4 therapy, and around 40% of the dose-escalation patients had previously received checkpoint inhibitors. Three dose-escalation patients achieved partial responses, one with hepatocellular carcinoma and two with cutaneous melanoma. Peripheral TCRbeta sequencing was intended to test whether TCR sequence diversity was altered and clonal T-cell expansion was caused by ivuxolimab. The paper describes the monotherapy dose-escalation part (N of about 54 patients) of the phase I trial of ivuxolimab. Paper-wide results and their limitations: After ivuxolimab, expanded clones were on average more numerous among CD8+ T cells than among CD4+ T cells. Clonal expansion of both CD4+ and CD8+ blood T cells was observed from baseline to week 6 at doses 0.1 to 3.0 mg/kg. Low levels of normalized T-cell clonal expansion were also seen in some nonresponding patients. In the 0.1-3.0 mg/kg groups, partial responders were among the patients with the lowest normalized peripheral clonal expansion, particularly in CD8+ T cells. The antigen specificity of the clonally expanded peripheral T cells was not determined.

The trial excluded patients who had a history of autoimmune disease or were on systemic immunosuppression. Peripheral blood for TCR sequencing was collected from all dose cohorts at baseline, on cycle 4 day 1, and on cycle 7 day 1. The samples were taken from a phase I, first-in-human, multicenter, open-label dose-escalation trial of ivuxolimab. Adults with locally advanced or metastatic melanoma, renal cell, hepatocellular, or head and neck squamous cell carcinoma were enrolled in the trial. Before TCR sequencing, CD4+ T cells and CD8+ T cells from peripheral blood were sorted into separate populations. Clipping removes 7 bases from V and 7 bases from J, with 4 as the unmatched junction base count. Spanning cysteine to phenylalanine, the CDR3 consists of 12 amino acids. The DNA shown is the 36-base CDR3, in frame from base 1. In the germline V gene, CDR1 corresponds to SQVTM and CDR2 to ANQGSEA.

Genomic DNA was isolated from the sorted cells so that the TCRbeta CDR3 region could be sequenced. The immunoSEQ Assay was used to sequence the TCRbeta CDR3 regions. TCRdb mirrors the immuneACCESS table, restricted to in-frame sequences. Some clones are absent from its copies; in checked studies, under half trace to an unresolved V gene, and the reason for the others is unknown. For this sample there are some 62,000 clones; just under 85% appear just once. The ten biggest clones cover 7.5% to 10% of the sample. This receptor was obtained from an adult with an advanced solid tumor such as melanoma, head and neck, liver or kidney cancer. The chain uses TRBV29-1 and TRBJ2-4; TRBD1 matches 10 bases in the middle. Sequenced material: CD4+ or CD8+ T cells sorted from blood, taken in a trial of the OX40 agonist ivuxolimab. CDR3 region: CSAGQGENIQYF. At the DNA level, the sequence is TGCAGCGCCGGACAGGGGGAGAACATTCAGTACTTC.